The rows below give T cell receptor beta chains drawn from one sample of a study of T cell responses to AZD1222 COVID-19 vaccine. Assay used: immunoSEQ multiplex PCR; TCRdb lists only in-frame clones, some missing. The sample lists approximately 140,000 clones; approximately 92% were seen once. The sequences come from peripheral blood, collected 28 days after the second AZD1222 dose. The receptors here all came from an adult who received the AZD1222 COVID-19 vaccine. CDR3s include the opening cysteine and the closing phenylalanine or tryptophan. The D gene is left open where the match is weak. Expanded clones are given a class, and other clones once, few, many or no size at all.

NA	TRBV15	TRBJ1-2	NA	CATSRDRGGLYGYTF	TGTGCCACCAGCAGAGATAGAGGGGGACTCTATGGCTACACCTTC
NA	TRBV7-9	TRBJ1-4	NA	CASSFGNEKLFF	TGTGCCAGCAGCTTCGGGAATGAAAAACTGTTTTTT
NA	TRBV3-1/TRBV3-2	TRBJ1-2	NA	CASSLGRGWDYGYTF	TGTGCCAGCAGCCTGGGGAGGGGCTGGGACTATGGCTACACCTTC
NA	TRBV7-8	TRBJ2-7	NA	CASSRTAYEQYF	TGTGCCAGCAGCCGGACGGCCTACGAGCAGTACTTC
NA	TRBV7-2	TRBJ2-3	NA	CASSPVAWTDTQYF	TGTGCCAGCAGCCCGGTCGCGTGGACAGATACGCAGTATTTT
NA	TRBV9	TRBJ2-3	TRBD2	CASSARLAGTDTQYF	TGTGCCAGCAGCGCCCGACTAGCAGGCACAGATACGCAGTATTTT
NA	TRBV19	TRBJ2-3	NA	CASRQSTDTQYF	TGTGCCAGTCGACAGAGCACAGATACGCAGTATTTT
NA	TRBV12-3/TRBV12-4	TRBJ1-1	NA	CASTIGGNTEAFF	TGTGCCAGCACCATCGGTGGGAACACTGAAGCTTTCTTT
NA	TRBV11-2	TRBJ1-4	NA	CASSPQLGEKLFF	TGTGCCAGCAGCCCCCAGCTGGGGGAAAAACTGTTTTTT
NA	TRBV5-6	TRBJ2-3	NA	CASSRRDTQYF	TGTGCCAGCAGCCGCCGGGATACGCAGTATTTT
once	TRBV5-1	TRBJ2-1	TRBD2	CASSLGLAANEQFF	TGCGCCAGCAGCTTAGGACTAGCGGCCAATGAGCAGTTCTTC
NA	TRBV5-6	TRBJ2-1	NA	CASSLFGAYNEQFF	TGTGCCAGCAGCTTGTTTGGGGCCTACAATGAGCAGTTCTTC
NA	TRBV7-8	TRBJ1-2	TRBD1	CASSRDSTNYGYTF	TGTGCCAGCAGCCGGGACAGTACTAACTATGGCTACACCTTC
NA	TRBV5-1	TRBJ1-6	TRBD1	CASSSGTGSSPLHF	TGCGCCAGCAGCTCCGGGACAGGGTCTTCACCCCTCCACTTT
NA	TRBV28	TRBJ2-7	NA	CASSSPTAGAYEQYF	TGTGCCAGCAGTTCCCCGACGGCTGGGGCCTACGAGCAGTACTTC
few	TRBV5-4	TRBJ2-2	NA	CASSLGPGGPGELFF	TGTGCCAGCAGCTTGGGTCCCGGGGGGCCCGGGGAGCTGTTTTTT
NA	TRBV24-1	TRBJ2-1	TRBD1	CATSEGGQGDNLDNEQFF	TGTGCCACCAGTGAAGGGGGACAGGGTGATAATTTGGACAATGAGCAGTTCTTC
NA	TRBV9	TRBJ2-2	TRBD2	CASSVVAGADTGELFF	TGTGCCAGCAGCGTAGTCGCGGGAGCGGACACCGGGGAGCTGTTTTTT
NA	TRBV29-1	TRBJ1-2	NA	CSVEGDRNYGYTF	TGCAGCGTTGAGGGGGATCGGAACTATGGCTACACCTTC